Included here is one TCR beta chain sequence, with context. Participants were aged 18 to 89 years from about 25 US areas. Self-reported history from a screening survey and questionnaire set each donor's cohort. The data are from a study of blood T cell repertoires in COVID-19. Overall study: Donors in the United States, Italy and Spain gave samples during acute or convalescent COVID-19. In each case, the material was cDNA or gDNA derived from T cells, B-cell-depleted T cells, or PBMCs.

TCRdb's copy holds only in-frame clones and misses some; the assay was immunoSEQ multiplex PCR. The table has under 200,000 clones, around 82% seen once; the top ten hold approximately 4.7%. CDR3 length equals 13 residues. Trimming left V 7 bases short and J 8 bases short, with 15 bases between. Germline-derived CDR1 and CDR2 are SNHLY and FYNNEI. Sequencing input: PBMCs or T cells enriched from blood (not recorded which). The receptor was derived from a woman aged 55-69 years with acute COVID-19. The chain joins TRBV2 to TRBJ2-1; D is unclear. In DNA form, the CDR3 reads TGTGCCAGCACGGCAAGTTTCGCGGATGAGCAGTTCTTC. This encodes CASTASFADEQFF.